This is a list of T cell receptor beta chains from one sample in a study of cytomegalovirus exposure and HLA in healthy donors. Generated by immunoSEQ multiplex PCR, the TCRdb table keeps only in-frame clones and is missing some. This table has approximately 130,000 clones, approximately 75% appearing once. The specimen was PBMCs. Receptor source: a man aged 50-59 years in good health and CMV-seropositive. CDR3s include the opening cysteine and the closing phenylalanine or tryptophan. The D gene is left open where the match is weak. Size values are once, few and many counts, or a class for expanded clones, and some rows have none.

CDR3 DNA: TGTGCCAGCAGTTACTCGGGGCCCGGCGCAGATACGCAGTATTTT
CDR3 protein: CASSYSGPGADTQYF
J gene: TRBJ2-3
V gene: TRBV6-5
clone size: NA
D gene: NA

CDR3 DNA: TGTGCCAGCTCACCACAGACAGGGGGCGGCGAGACCCAGTACTTC
CDR3 protein: CASSPQTGGGETQYF
J gene: TRBJ2-5
V gene: TRBV18
clone size: NA
D gene: TRBD1

CDR3 DNA: TGTGCCTGCGGGACGGAGATCTCTGGAAACACCATATATTTT
CDR3 protein: CACGTEISGNTIYF
J gene: TRBJ1-3
V gene: TRBV6-1
clone size: once
D gene: NA

CDR3 DNA: TGTGCCAGCAGCGTAGGAAGGGGGAGAGGTGAGCAGTTCTTC
CDR3 protein: CASSVGRGRGEQFF
J gene: TRBJ2-1
V gene: TRBV9
clone size: NA
D gene: NA

CDR3 DNA: TGTGCCAGCAGCGTAGTGGGACAGGGGGTGGGAGGCTACACCTTC
CDR3 protein: CASSVVGQGVGGYTF
J gene: TRBJ1-2
V gene: TRBV9
clone size: NA
D gene: TRBD1

CDR3 DNA: TGTGCCAGCAGCGCTAACAGGGCCCGGCCCTACAATGAGCAGTTCTTC
CDR3 protein: CASSANRARPYNEQFF
J gene: TRBJ2-1
V gene: TRBV7-8
clone size: NA
D gene: NA

CDR3 DNA: TGTGCCAGTAGCTCCGTCCGAGGGGGGGGAGGGACAGATACGCAGTATTTT
CDR3 protein: CASSSVRGGGGTDTQYF
J gene: TRBJ2-3
V gene: TRBV19
clone size: NA
D gene: NA

CDR3 DNA: TGTGCCAGCAGCCCTCGACAGGGAGGTAACAATGAGCAGTTCTTC
CDR3 protein: CASSPRQGGNNEQFF
J gene: TRBJ2-1
V gene: TRBV9
clone size: few
D gene: NA

CDR3 DNA: TGTGCCACCAGCAGAGATTCTAGTGTCTACGAGCAGTACTTC
CDR3 protein: CATSRDSSVYEQYF
J gene: TRBJ2-7
V gene: TRBV15
clone size: NA
D gene: NA

CDR3 DNA: TGTGCCAGCAGCGCGGGACTTCACGTCTCTGGGGCCAACGTCCTGACTTTC
CDR3 protein: CASSAGLHVSGANVLTF
J gene: TRBJ2-6
V gene: TRBV5-4
clone size: NA
D gene: NA

CDR3 DNA: TGTGCCAGCAGGGTCCGGGAAAACTATGGCTACACCTTC
CDR3 protein: CASRVRENYGYTF
J gene: TRBJ1-2
V gene: TRBV6-5
clone size: NA
D gene: NA

CDR3 DNA: TGTGCCAGCAGCCCGACAGGCTTGAACACTGAAGCTTTCTTT
CDR3 protein: CASSPTGLNTEAFF
J gene: TRBJ1-1
V gene: TRBV6-4
clone size: NA
D gene: NA

CDR3 DNA: TGTGCCAGCAGCCAACACGGGACAGCTGAAGCTTTCTTT
CDR3 protein: CASSQHGTAEAFF
J gene: TRBJ1-1
V gene: TRBV14
clone size: NA
D gene: TRBD1

CDR3 DNA: TGCGCCAGCAGTTTCCGGGCCGTGCAGGGAGCGGGAGGGGAGCCCACACAAGAGACCCAGTACTTC
CDR3 protein: CASSFRAVQGAGGEPTQETQYF
J gene: TRBJ2-5
V gene: TRBV10-1
clone size: NA
D gene: TRBD2

CDR3 DNA: TGTGCCAGTAGACCGACAGGGCCCAACAATCAGCCCCAGCATTTT
CDR3 protein: CASRPTGPNNQPQHF
J gene: TRBJ1-5
V gene: TRBV19
clone size: few
D gene: TRBD1

CDR3 DNA: TGCGCCAGCAGCTCGACTAGCGGGAGGCCGATAGAGCAGTTCTTC
CDR3 protein: CASSSTSGRPIEQFF
J gene: TRBJ2-1
V gene: TRBV5-1
clone size: NA
D gene: TRBD2

CDR3 DNA: TGCAGCGTCAGGACAGGGAACACCGGGGAGCTGTTTTTT
CDR3 protein: CSVRTGNTGELFF
J gene: TRBJ2-2
V gene: TRBV29-1
clone size: NA
D gene: TRBD1

CDR3 DNA: TGTGCCAGCAGCTATAGGACTAGCGGGGTTTCCGATACGCAGTATTTT
CDR3 protein: CASSYRTSGVSDTQYF
J gene: TRBJ2-3
V gene: TRBV5-4
clone size: NA
D gene: TRBD2

CDR3 DNA: TGTGCCAGCAGACAGGGACCTAACTATGGCTACACCTTC
CDR3 protein: CASRQGPNYGYTF
J gene: TRBJ1-2
V gene: TRBV2
clone size: NA
D gene: NA

CDR3 DNA: TGTGCCAGCAGAGGACAGCACTCTGGGGCCAACGTCCTGACTTTC
CDR3 protein: CASRGQHSGANVLTF
J gene: TRBJ2-6
V gene: TRBV27
clone size: NA
D gene: NA

CDR3 DNA: TGTGCCAGCTCACCAGAAACCGTGGCGGGTCAGCCCCAGCATTTT
CDR3 protein: CASSPETVAGQPQHF
J gene: TRBJ1-5
V gene: TRBV18
clone size: many
D gene: NA

CDR3 DNA: TGTGCCAGCAGCTTGGGCGGAGCTTTAGCCAAAAACATTCAGTACTTC
CDR3 protein: CASSLGGALAKNIQYF
J gene: TRBJ2-4
V gene: TRBV5-6
clone size: NA
D gene: NA

CDR3 DNA: TGCGCCAGCAGCGCAAGGCTCAGGGGGAGTGAAAAACTGTTTTTT
CDR3 protein: CASSARLRGSEKLFF
J gene: TRBJ1-4
V gene: TRBV4-1
clone size: few
D gene: TRBD1

CDR3 DNA: TGTGCCACCGGCCGCGGGGAGAACACTGAAGCTTTCTTT
CDR3 protein: CATGRGENTEAFF
J gene: TRBJ1-1
V gene: TRBV10-3
clone size: NA
D gene: NA

CDR3 DNA: TGTGCCAGCAGCCCACCGGGAAACACAGATACGCAGTATTTT
CDR3 protein: CASSPPGNTDTQYF
J gene: TRBJ2-3
V gene: TRBV7-3
clone size: NA
D gene: NA

CDR3 DNA: TGTGCCAGCTCAGCAGGGTTGGATCAGCCCCAGCATTTT
CDR3 protein: CASSAGLDQPQHF
J gene: TRBJ1-5
V gene: TRBV18
clone size: NA
D gene: NA

CDR3 DNA: TGTGCCAGCAGCTTAGCAGCGGGAGGGTGGGACGAGCAGTACTTC
CDR3 protein: CASSLAAGGWDEQYF
J gene: TRBJ2-7
V gene: TRBV7-6
clone size: NA
D gene: TRBD2

CDR3 DNA: TGTGCCAGCAGCTTAGAAGTCCGGGAAGCTTTCTTT
CDR3 protein: CASSLEVREAFF
J gene: TRBJ1-1
V gene: TRBV7-9
clone size: NA
D gene: NA

CDR3 DNA: TGCGCCAGCAGCTTGGGGGGGACAGGAGCAGCTAACTATGGCTACACCTTC
CDR3 protein: CASSLGGTGAANYGYTF
J gene: TRBJ1-2
V gene: TRBV5-1
clone size: NA
D gene: TRBD1

CDR3 DNA: TGTGCCAGCAGACAGACAGCGAGCACAGATACGCAGTATTTT
CDR3 protein: CASRQTASTDTQYF
J gene: TRBJ2-3
V gene: TRBV7-9
clone size: NA
D gene: NA

CDR3 DNA: TGTGCCAGCGAACCCGTTCAGGGGCGTTCCTACGAGCAGTACTTC
CDR3 protein: CASEPVQGRSYEQYF
J gene: TRBJ2-7
V gene: TRBV6-5
clone size: NA
D gene: NA

CDR3 DNA: TGCAGCGCTGGGGAGCCAGGAGACAGGACCTTC
CDR3 protein: CSAGEPGDRTF
J gene: TRBJ1-2
V gene: TRBV29-1
clone size: NA
D gene: NA

CDR3 DNA: TGTGCCATCAGCCCCGGAGGCGGGGGGGGGAATGAGCAGTTCTTC
CDR3 protein: CAISPGGGGGNEQFF
J gene: TRBJ2-1
V gene: TRBV10-3
clone size: NA
D gene: TRBD2

CDR3 DNA: TGTGCCAGCAGCCAAGAACAGGGAACCCGGGATGGCTACACCTTC
CDR3 protein: CASSQEQGTRDGYTF
J gene: TRBJ1-2
V gene: TRBV4-2
clone size: few
D gene: NA

CDR3 DNA: TGTGCCAGCAATCTAGCGGGAGGGCCGGATACGCAGTATTTT
CDR3 protein: CASNLAGGPDTQYF
J gene: TRBJ2-3
V gene: TRBV7-2
clone size: few
D gene: TRBD2

CDR3 DNA: TGTGCCAGCAGCGCGGACAGCTACGAGCAGTACTTC
CDR3 protein: CASSADSYEQYF
J gene: TRBJ2-7
V gene: TRBV9
clone size: NA
D gene: NA

CDR3 DNA: TGCGCCAGCAGCTTGTTGGGGTTAGGACAGCTAAATTCACCCCTCCACTTT
CDR3 protein: CASSLLGLGQLNSPLHF
J gene: TRBJ1-6
V gene: TRBV5-1
clone size: NA
D gene: NA

CDR3 DNA: TGTGCCAGCAGGGTAGCGGGGGAAACCTACGAGCAGTACTTC
CDR3 protein: CASRVAGETYEQYF
J gene: TRBJ2-7
V gene: TRBV7-9
clone size: NA
D gene: TRBD2